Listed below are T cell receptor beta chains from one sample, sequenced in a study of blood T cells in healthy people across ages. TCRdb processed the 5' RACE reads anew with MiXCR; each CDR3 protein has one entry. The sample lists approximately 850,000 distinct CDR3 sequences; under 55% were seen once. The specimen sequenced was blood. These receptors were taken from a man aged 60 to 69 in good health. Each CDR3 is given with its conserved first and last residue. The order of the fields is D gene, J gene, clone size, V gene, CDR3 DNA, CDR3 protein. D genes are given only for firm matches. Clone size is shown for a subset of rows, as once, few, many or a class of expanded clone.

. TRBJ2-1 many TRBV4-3 TGCGCCAGCAGCCAAGTCGATGGCGACAGCAGCTCCTACAATGAGCAGTTCTTC CASSQVDGDSSSYNEQFF
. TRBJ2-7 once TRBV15 TGTGCCACCAGCAGAGTTGGAGGGGACACCGAGCAGTACTTC CATSRVGGDTEQYF
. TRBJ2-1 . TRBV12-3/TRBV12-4 TGCGCCAGCAGTTTCGCAGCAAGTGAGCAGTTCTTC CASSFAASEQFF
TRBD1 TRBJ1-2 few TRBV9 TGTGCCAGCAGCGGTTACAGGGGTGGGAACTATGGCTACACCTTC CASSGYRGGNYGYTF
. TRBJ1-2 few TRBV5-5 TGTGCCAGCAGCTTGTCTGCGCCGGGGAATGGCTACACCTTC CASSLSAPGNGYTF
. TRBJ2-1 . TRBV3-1 TGTGCCAGCAGCCAACGGGGACCCCATTCGAATGAGCAGTTCTTC CASSQRGPHSNEQFF
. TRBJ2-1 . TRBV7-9 TGTGCCAGCAGCCTAGGGTTCCAGGACAATGAGCAGTTCTTC CASSLGFQDNEQFF
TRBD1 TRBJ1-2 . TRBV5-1 TGCGCCAGCAGCCCCGGGACAGGAATATATGGCTACACCTTC CASSPGTGIYGYTF
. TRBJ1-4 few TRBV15 TGTGCCACCAGCAGAGTGGGGGCTGGTGAAAAACTGTTTTTT CATSRVGAGEKLFF
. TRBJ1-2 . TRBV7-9 TGTGCCAGCAGCGCCAATCCAGGGATTGGCTACACCTTC CASSANPGIGYTF
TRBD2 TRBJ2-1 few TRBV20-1 TGCAGTGCTAGAGATACGTGGCGGGGGGGCAAGAATGAGCAGTTTTTC CSARDTWRGGKNEQFF
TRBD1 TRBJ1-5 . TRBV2 TGTGCCAGCAGTGAGTATCTCCGGGACAGAGATCAGCCCCAGCATTTT CASSEYLRDRDQPQHF
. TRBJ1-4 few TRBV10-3 TGTGCCGTCGGTCGGGACACGGGGAATGAAAAACTGTTTTTT CAVGRDTGNEKLFF
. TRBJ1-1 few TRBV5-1 TGCGCCAGCAGCTTGGCCGCAGGGGCGCACACTGAAGCTTTCTTT CASSLAAGAHTEAFF
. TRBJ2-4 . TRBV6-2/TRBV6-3 TGTGCCAGCAGTTACGAGGGGCGGAATGAGCAGTACTTC CASSYEGRNEQYF
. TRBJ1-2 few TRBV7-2 TGTGCCAGCAGCCCCAGGAGAGGGAGGCATAACTATGGCTACACCTTC CASSPRRGRHNYGYTF
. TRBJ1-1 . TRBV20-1 TGCAGTGCTAGAGTGAGCGGGGGAACAGGGTACACTGAAGCTTTCTTT CSARVSGGTGYTEAFF
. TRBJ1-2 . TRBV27 TGTGCCAGCAGTTTATCTGGCCTATCGAACGGCTACACCTTC CASSLSGLSNGYTF
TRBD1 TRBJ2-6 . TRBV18 TGTGCCAGCTCACCAAGGGGACAGGGTCTCACTGGGGCCAACGTCCTGACTTTC CASSPRGQGLTGANVLTF
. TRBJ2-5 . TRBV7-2 TGTGCCAGCAGCCTATTATCCGGGGCCAACCAAGAGACCCAGTACTTC CASSLLSGANQETQYF
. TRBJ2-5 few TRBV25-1 TGTGCCAGCAGTGATATTTCCGGAACAACACCTTGGGAGACCCAGTACTTC CASSDISGTTPWETQYF
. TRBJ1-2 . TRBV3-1 TGTGCCAGCAGCCAAAATGCAGAAAGGGATGGCTACACCTTC CASSQNAERDGYTF
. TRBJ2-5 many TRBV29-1 TGCAGCGTTGAAAGGAGAAAAAAAGAGACCCAGTACTTC CSVERRKKETQYF
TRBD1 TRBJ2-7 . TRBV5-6 TGTGCCAGCAGCCGTCTGACAGGGCGTCGATCCTACGAGCAGTACTTC CASSRLTGRRSYEQYF
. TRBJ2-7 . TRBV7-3 TGTGCCAGCAGCTCCGGCTCCTACAATGAGCAGTACTTC CASSSGSYNEQYF
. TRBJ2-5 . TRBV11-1 TGTGCCAGCAGCAGATCCCCCAGGGGGGACAATGAGCAGTACTTC CASSRSPRGDNEQYF
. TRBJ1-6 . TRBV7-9 TGTGCCAGCGGCCTTGTTAATTCACCCCTCCACTTT CASGLVNSPLHF
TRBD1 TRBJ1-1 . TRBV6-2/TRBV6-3 TGTGCCAGCAGTTACTCGAGAGACAGGGGATACACTGAAGCTTTCTTT CASSYSRDRGYTEAFF
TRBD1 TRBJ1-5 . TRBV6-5 TGTGCCAGCAGTTACTCGACAGGGGACAATCAGCCCCAGCATTTT CASSYSTGDNQPQHF
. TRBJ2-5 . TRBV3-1 TGTGCCAGCAGCCAAAGTGTATCAGAGACCCAGTACTTC CASSQSVSETQYF
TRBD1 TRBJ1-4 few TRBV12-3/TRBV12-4 TGTGCCAGCACGACAGGGGCGGCAACTAATGAAAAACTGTTTTTT CASTTGAATNEKLFF
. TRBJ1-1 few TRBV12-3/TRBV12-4 TGTGCCAGCAGTCTTTCCGTGAACACTGAAGCTTTCTTT CASSLSVNTEAFF
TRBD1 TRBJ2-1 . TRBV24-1 TGTGCCACCAGTGAGGGTGTGACAGGGTCAGGGAATGAGCAGTTCTTC CATSEGVTGSGNEQFF
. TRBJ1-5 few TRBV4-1 TGCGCCAGCAGCCAAGACCAGACAGTAAGCAATCAGCCCCAGCATTTT CASSQDQTVSNQPQHF
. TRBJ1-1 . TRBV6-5 TGTGCCAGCAGTTCCCGGACCAGACACACTGAAGCTTTCTTT CASSSRTRHTEAFF
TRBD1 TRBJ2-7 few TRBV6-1 TGTGCCAGCCGCCGTGGGACAGGGGCGAACGAGCAGTACTTC CASRRGTGANEQYF
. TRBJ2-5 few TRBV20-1 TGCAGTGCTACACAAGGGGCGCTCGCCCGGGAGACCCAGTACTTC CSATQGALARETQYF
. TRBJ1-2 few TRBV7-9 TGTGCCAGCAGCTTCATCAGCAACTATGGCTACACCTTC CASSFISNYGYTF
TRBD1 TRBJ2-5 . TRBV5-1 TGCGCCAGCGGAAAGGGGGCGCTTAGCAATGAGCAGTACTTC CASGKGALSNEQYF
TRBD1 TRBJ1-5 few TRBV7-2 TGTGCCAGCAGCTTCCGGGACAGGGACAATCAGCCCCAGCATTTT CASSFRDRDNQPQHF
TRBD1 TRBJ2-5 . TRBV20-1 TGCAGTGCTATGACCCGGGACAGAAAGGGATTTGAGCAGTACTTC CSAMTRDRKGFEQYF
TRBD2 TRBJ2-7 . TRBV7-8 TGTGCCAGCAGCTTAGTCCCTAGCGGGGGGTTTGACAAGCAGTACTTC CASSLVPSGGFDKQYF
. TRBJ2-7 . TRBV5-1 TGCGCCAGCAGCCTGCGGGACAGCCACTACGAGCAGTACTTC CASSLRDSHYEQYF
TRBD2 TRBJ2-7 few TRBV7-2 TGTGCCAGCAGCTTAGATGGGGGGGTGCTCTACGAGCAGTACTTC CASSLDGGVLYEQYF
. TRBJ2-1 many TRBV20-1 TGCAGTGCTCCAAGAAAGACAAATGAGCAGTTCTTC CSAPRKTNEQFF
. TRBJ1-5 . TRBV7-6 TGTGCCAGCAGCTTGTCCAAGAATAGCAATCAGCCCCAGCATTTT CASSLSKNSNQPQHF